This entry is about one T cell receptor beta chain. There are a few counts of this clone. This receptor's antigen is unknown. Qualities for individual bases were not recorded, and no much larger clone is one base off. Library construction relied on the immunoSEQ multiplex PCR assay. For the multiplex PCR, a mixture combining 60 forward primers for TCR Vbeta segments and 13 reverse primers for TCR Jbeta segments was used. A multiplex PCR assay on genomic DNA amplified the CDR3 region of rearranged TCR beta genes. On the Illumina HiSeq System, the amplified TCR beta libraries were sequenced as 87-base-pair reads. The authors processed their data as follows. A later analysis counted about 80 million unique TCR beta chains across the 666 repertoires, and some 12 million of these chains were shared by at least two donors. To remove PCR and sequencing errors, raw reads were error-corrected and collapsed into unique sequences using a nearest-neighbor algorithm that merged closely related sequences. Alignment of CDR3 sequences to IMGT reference sequences was used to assign V, D and J gene segments. Each retained sequence needed at least a six-nucleotide match to both a V gene segment and a J gene segment. Rearrangements were classified as productive when the CDR3 lacked stop codons and remained in frame with V and J, and all other rearrangements were classified as non-productive. CDR3 was defined according to IMGT convention as the region running from the second conserved V-encoded cysteine to the conserved J-encoded phenylalanine. Sequences without an unambiguous match to a single V gene segment were excluded from the earlier analysis of a few hundred of the donors. In an earlier analysis of approximately 590 of the donors, V segments were called functional above 56.7% productive rearrangements and were called segregating when the between-donor standard deviation exceeded 5%. To diagnose cytomegalovirus status from the catalog of TCR beta chain sequences, a statistical classification framework was built. A later analysis assigned V and J genes by comparing TCR nucleotide sequences with IMGT/GENE-DB human TR gene sequences. Using the TCRdist pipeline, a later analysis assigned CDR3 sequences along with most-parsimonious VDJ recombination scenarios. In a later analysis, each TCR beta chain was defined by its CDR3 amino acid sequence together with its V-gene family, and reads lacking a unique V-gene family were excluded. In a later analysis, 450 to 600 highly shared, low-generation-probability nucleotide sequences were removed to address suspected cross-contamination and a sequencing artifact. In a later analysis, a clonal expansion index for each public chain was calculated from normalized within-repertoire ranks of inferred template counts. Generation probabilities in a later analysis came from a VDJ recombination model fitted to out-of-frame rearrangements, and those results were checked against IGoR. Hypergeometric tests were used in a later analysis to score TCR-TCR, TCR-HLA and TCR-CMV co-occurrence, with a repertoire-size bias correction applied to the TCR pairs. False discovery rates were estimated in a later analysis by permuting HLA or CMV assignments 20 times. In a later analysis, co-occurring TCRs were grouped using DBSCAN, with TCRdist sequence similarity added in when clustering inside HLA-allele-positive subsets. Co-occurrence clustering excluded repertoires with fewer than 30,000 or more than 120,000 public chains, plus five with anomalous nucleotide sharing. The table comes from immuneACCESS by way of TCRdb, which keeps in-frame sequences with V and J called. Part of the clones is missing from these tables; in studies checked, under half for an unresolved V gene and the rest for unknown reasons. The DNA was the basis for D and trimming; V, J and clone size are from that table. For this sample there are some 110,000 clones; about 16% appear just once. The ten largest make up around 0.86% of the sample.

This sample is drawn from a study of cytomegalovirus exposure and HLA in healthy donors (dated 2017 in TCRdb). For the study in its entirety: An earlier analysis of roughly 610 of the donors reported 250 to 350 Gb of sequence data and 117 million unique TCR beta sequences obtained from approximately 180 million T cells. About 300 gigabases of sequencing data and roughly 80 million unique TCR sequences made up an early release that covered approximately 650 HLA-typed donors. Of the 300 to 500 genotyped donors, roughly 76% were placed in the genetic ancestry cluster associated with self-reported Caucasian donors. The aim of the study was to test whether cataloging public T cell receptors could identify signatures of past pathogen exposure. The study profiled the T cell repertoires of more than 500 subjects by immunosequencing and related them to cytomegalovirus serostatus. A separate validation cohort of roughly 130 different subjects was used in addition to the approximately 700-subject first cohort. High-throughput TCR immunosequencing, statistical association of individual TCRs with disease status, and machine learning were combined to predict cytomegalovirus infection status. In a later analysis, previously published TCR beta repertoires from 550 to 700 donors were re-analyzed and high-resolution HLA genotyping was added so that TCR occurrence patterns could be studied. In the later analysis, no new phenotypic data were used to find candidate immune exposures; instead, reliance was placed on TCR beta sequences and their occurrence across donors. An earlier analysis of more than 450 of the donors used high-throughput TCR beta sequencing to judge whether each TCR beta V gene segment behaved as functional or pseudogenic. Donor age, sex, ethnicity and CMV serostatus were compiled alongside the repertoire data. A later genetic analysis took genome-wide SNP genotypes for about 55% of the 666 donors and used that subset as a discovery cohort. All discovery cohort repertoires had been generated using a single sequencing platform. HLA typing covered class I and class II loci at four-digit resolution. The number of typed donors differed by locus: about 620-640 for A, B, C, DRB1 and DQB1; some 540 for DQA1; 606 for DPA1; and some 430 for DPB1. A handful of DR-DQ haplotypes were handled as single units for association and clustering because linkage in the cohort was strong. Across approximately 400 genotyped donors of the cohort, an average of about 240,000 unique TCR beta nucleotide sequences per donor were sequenced, and 15% to 20% of those sequences were non-productive. Broad study findings and their caveats: A cluster of highly shared sequence variants was judged likely to represent a technical artifact of the sequencing pipeline. In a later genetic analysis, a missense DCLRE1C variant was associated with V-gene and J-gene trimming of TCR beta chains, and the association was replicated in an independent cohort. Because some donors lacked HLA typing at each locus, the association tests relied only on the typed subset. A total of 164 TCR beta chains were listed by the study as associated with cytomegalovirus. In both the original and validation cohorts, the classifier was reported to diagnose cytomegalovirus status with high specificity and sensitivity. Most TCR sequences were seen in very few donors, while some public TCRs were found in many individuals. Only TCR beta chains were sequenced in this cohort, and the absence of alpha or paired-chain data limited detectable features. The earlier analysis of approximately 540 of the donors excluded some 16 rarely observed V segments, including chromosome 9 orphons, because counts were too low. In a later analysis, HLA-associated TCR beta chains showed more clonal expansion and lower generation probabilities than non-associated chains that were equally common. Correlated functional status among segregating V segments might reflect linkage disequilibrium, but an unknown experimental factor could not be ruled out. Strong co-occurrence of HLA alleles, especially DR and DQ, made assigning TCR associations to individual alleles difficult. A later analysis found that TCR association rates varied across HLA loci, with DRB1 alleles showing the most associated TCRs and HLA-C alleles the fewest. In an earlier analysis of over 550 of the donors, most TCR beta V segments were observed in productive rearrangements about 87% or about 30% of the time, broadly matching IMGT annotations. Specific HLA alleles were associated with more than 15,000 TCR beta sequences at a false discovery rate of 0.05 in a later analysis. Most CMV-associated TCR beta chains appeared to be HLA-restricted in a later analysis, and the HLA associations seemed to be driven largely by CMV exposure. A further reported finding was that TCR beta sequences accurately predicted the HLA-A and HLA-B alleles for most subjects in the first cohort. Presence/absence analyses assumed roughly uniform sequencing depth across donors, an assumption that may not hold. Some IMGT-functional V segments, including TRBV6-2 and TRBV6-3, could not be distinguished by the 87-base-pair reads and were therefore excluded. In a later genetic analysis, fewer N-insertions in productive TCRs were reported among donors in an Asian-associated ancestry cluster than the 666-donor mean. The authors suggested that the approach could potentially be generalized to other disease states and immunological phenotypes. For the cohort, immune exposure information was limited to CMV serostatus. In vitro tests confirmed that a few of the cytomegalovirus-associated TCR beta chains recognize cytomegalovirus antigens. According to a later analysis, parvovirus B19, influenza, CMV and Epstein-Barr virus appeared linked to several top co-occurrence clusters.

The cohort consisted of hundreds of healthy bone marrow donors. Cohort members were all nominally healthy when sampled, although unrecorded immune exposures were likely present. The donor tested CMV seronegative, placing the donor among the approximately 400 seronegative members of the cohort. A peripheral blood sample was provided by each donor, and peripheral blood mononuclear cells were used for TCR beta sequencing. Genomic DNA was extracted from the blood cell samples with the Qiagen DNeasy Blood Extraction Kit. Taken from the germline V gene, the CDR1 and CDR2 loops are SGDLS and YYNGEE. The germline V end is reduced by 2 bases and the J end by 0 bases; junction bases left unmatched: 10. The CDR3 covers 17 residues, taking in both the cysteine and the phenylalanine. This entry keeps only the CDR3 DNA: 51 bases, framed from base 1.

The chain employs TRBV9 and TRBJ1-1, with TRBD1 matching 7 junction bases. Material: PBMCs. This TCR was sampled from a female donor in good health and CMV-seronegative. Read as DNA, the sequence is TGTGCCAGCAGCGTCGGATCAGGGGGTTCCATGAACACTGAAGCTTTCTTT. Protein translation: CASSVGSGGSMNTEAFF.